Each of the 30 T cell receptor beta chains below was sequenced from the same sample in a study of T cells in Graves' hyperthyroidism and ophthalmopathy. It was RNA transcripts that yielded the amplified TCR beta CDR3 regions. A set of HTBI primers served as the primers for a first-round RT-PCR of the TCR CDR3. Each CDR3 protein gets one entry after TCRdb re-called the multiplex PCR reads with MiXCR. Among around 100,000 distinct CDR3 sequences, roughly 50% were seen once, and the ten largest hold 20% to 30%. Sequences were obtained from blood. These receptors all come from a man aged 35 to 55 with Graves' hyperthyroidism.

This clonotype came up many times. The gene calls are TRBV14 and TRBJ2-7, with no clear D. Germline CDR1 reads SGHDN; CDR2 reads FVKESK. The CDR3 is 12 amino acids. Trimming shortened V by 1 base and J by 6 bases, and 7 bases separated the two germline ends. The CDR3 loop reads CASSQVVLEQYF. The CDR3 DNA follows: TGTGCCAGCAGCCAAGTGGTTCTCGAGCAGTACTTC.

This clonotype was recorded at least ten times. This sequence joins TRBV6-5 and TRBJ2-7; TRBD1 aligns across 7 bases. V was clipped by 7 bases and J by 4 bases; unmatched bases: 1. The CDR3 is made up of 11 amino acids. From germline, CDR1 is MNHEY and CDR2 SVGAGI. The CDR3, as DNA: TGTGCCAGCAAACAGGGGTACGAGCAGTACTTC. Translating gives CASKQGYEQYF.

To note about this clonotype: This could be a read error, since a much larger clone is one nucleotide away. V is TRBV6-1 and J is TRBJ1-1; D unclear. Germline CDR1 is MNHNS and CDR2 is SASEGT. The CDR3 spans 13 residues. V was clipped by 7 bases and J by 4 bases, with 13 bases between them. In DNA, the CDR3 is TGTGCCAGCAAGAACGGGGAAGGCACTGAAGCTTTCTTT. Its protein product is CASKNGEGTEAFF.

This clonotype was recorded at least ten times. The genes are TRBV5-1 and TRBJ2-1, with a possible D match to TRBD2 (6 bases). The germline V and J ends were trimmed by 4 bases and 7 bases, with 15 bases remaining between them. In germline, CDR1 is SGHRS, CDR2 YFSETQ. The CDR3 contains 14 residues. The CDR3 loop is CASSPRPSGNEQFF. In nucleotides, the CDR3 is TGCGCCAGCAGCCCACGGCCCAGCGGGAATGAGCAGTTCTTC.

The CDR3 protein is CSARTSGSATNEKLFF. The CDR3 DNA is TGCAGTGCTAGGACTAGCGGGAGTGCAACTAATGAAAAACTGTTTTTT. The V call is TRBV20-1, the J call TRBJ1-4; D unresolved. The germline V gene has CDR1 DFQATT and CDR2 SNEGSKA (reference sequence). V lost 3 bases and J lost 0, with 14 bases in between. The CDR3 extends over 16 amino acids.

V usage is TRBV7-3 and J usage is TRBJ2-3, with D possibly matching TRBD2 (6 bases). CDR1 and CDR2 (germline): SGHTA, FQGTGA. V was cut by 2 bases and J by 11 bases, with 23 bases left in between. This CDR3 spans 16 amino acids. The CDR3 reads CASSLAGGAVYNEQYF. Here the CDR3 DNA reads TGTGCCAGCAGCTTAGCCGGGGGAGCCGTCTACAATGAGCAGTATTTT.

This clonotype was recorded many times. CDR3 loop: CASSQMDREGQPQHF. The CDR3 coding sequence is TGTGCCAGCAGCCAAATGGACAGGGAGGGACAGCCCCAGCATTTT. V usage is TRBV16 and J usage is TRBJ1-5; the match to TRBD1 covers 8 bases. Germline values: CDR1 KGHSY, CDR2 FQNENV. The ends lost 2 bases at V and 7 bases at J; junction bases unmatched: 7. The CDR3 extends over 15 amino acids.

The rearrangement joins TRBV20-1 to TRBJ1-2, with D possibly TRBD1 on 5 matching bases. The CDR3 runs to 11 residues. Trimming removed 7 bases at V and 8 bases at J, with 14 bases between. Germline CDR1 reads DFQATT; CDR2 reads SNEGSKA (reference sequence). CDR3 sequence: CSGSGTSGYTF. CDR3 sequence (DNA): TGCAGTGGGTCCGGGACTAGCGGCTACACCTTC.

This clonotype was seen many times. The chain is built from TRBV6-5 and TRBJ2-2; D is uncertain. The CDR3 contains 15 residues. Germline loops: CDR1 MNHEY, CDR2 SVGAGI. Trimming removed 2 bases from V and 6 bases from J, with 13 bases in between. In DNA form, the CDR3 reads TGTGCCAGCAGTTACACCGATAGACGTGCCGGGGAGCTGTTTTTT. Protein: CASSYTDRRAGELFF.

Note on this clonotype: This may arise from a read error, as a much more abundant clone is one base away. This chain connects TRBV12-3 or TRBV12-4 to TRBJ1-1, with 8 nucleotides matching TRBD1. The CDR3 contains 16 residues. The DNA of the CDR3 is TGTGCCAGCCCGGACAGGGAAGAGGTGGGGAACACTGAAGCTTGCTTT. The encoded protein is CASPDREEVGNTEACF.

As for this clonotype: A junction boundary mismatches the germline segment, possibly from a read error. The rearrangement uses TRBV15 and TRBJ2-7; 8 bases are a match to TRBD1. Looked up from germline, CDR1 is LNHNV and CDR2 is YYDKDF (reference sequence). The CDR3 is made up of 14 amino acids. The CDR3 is CATSSVWTGSEQYF. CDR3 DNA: TGTGCTACCAGCAGCGTCTGGACAGGGAGTGAGCAGTACTTC.

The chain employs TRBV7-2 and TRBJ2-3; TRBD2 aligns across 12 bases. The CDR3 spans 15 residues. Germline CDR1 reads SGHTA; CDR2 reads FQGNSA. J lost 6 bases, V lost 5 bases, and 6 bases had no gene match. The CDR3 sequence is CASSLPTSGSDTQYF. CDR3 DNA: TGTGCCAGCAGCCTACCGACTAGCGGGAGCGATACGCAGTATTTT.

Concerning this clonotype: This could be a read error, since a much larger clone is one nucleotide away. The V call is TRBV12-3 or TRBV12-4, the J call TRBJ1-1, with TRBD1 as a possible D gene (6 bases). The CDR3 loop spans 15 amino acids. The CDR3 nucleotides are TGTGCCAGCAGTTACATCACAGGGATCGGCACTGAAGTTTTCTTT. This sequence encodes CASSYITGIGTEVFF.

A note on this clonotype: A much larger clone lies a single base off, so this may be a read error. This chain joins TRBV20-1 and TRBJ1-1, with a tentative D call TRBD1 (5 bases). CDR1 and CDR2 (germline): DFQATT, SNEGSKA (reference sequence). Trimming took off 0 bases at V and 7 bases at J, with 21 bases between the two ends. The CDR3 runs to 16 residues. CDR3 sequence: CSARDKKWGEDGEAFF. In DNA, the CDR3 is TGCAGTGCTAGAGATAAAAAGTGGGGGGAGGATGGTGAAGCTTTCTTT.

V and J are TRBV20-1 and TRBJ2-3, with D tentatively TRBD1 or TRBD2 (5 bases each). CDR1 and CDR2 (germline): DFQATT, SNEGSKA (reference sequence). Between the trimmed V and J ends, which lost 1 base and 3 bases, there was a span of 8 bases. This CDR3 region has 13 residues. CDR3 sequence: CSARAGTTDTQYF. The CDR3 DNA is TGCAGTGCTAGAGCGGGGACGACAGATACGCAGTATTTT.

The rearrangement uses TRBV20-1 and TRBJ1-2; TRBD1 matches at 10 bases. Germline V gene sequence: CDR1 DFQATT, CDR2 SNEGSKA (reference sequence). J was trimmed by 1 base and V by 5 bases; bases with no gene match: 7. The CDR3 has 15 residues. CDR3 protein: CSARQGAGDNYGYTF. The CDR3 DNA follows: TGCAGTGCTCGACAGGGGGCCGGGGATAACTATGGCTACACCTTC.

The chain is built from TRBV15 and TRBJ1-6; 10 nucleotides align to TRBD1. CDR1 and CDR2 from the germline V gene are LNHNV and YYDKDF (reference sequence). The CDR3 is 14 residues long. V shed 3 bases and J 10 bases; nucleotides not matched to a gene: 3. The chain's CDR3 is CATSRTGGQSPLHF. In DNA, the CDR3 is TGTGCCACCAGCAGGACAGGGGGCCAGTCACCCCTCCACTTT.

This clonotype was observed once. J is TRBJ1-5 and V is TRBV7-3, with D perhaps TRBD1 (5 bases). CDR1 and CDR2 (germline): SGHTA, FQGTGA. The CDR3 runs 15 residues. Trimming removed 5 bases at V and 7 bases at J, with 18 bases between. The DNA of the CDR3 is TGTGCCAGCAGCCAACGGGACTTTTACGAGCAGCCCCAGCATTTT. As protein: CASSQRDFYEQPQHF.

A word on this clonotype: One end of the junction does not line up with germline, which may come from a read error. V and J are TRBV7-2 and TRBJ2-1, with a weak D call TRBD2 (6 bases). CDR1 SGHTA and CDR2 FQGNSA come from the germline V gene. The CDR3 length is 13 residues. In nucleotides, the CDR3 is TGTGCTAGCAGCCTCGAGACTAGTAGGTTGCAGTCCTTC. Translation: CASSLETSRLQSF.

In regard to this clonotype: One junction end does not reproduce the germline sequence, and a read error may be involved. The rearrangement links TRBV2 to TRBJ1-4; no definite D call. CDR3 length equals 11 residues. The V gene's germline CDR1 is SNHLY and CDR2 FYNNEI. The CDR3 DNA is TGTGCCAGCAGGCGATCAGGCCTCCCCGCTTTT. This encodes CASRRSGLPAF.

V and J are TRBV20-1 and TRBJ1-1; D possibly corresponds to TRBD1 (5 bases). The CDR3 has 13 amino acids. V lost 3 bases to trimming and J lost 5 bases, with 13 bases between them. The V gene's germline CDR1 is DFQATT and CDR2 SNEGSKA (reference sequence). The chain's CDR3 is CSARGVLGTEAFF. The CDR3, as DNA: TGCAGTGCTAGGGGGGTTTTGGGAACTGAAGCTTTCTTT.

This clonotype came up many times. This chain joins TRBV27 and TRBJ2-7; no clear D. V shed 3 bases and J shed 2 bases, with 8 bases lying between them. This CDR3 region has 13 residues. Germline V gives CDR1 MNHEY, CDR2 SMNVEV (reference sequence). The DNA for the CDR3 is TGTGCCAGCAGTTTGTCGGCAACCTACGAGCAGTACTTC. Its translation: CASSLSATYEQYF.

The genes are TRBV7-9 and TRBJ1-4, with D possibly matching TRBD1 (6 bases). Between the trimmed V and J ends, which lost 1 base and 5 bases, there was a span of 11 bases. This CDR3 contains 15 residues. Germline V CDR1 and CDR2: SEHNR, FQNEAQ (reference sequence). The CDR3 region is CASSLGIGQNEKLFF. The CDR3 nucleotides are TGTGCCAGCAGCTTAGGAATAGGACAGAATGAAAAACTGTTTTTT. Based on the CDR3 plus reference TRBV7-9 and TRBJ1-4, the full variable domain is DTGVSQNPRHKITKRGQNVTFRCDPISEHNRLYWYRQTLGQGPEFLTYFQNEAQLEKSRLLSDRFSAERPKGSFSTLEIQRTEQGDSAMYLCASSLGIGQNEKLFFGSGTQLSVL.

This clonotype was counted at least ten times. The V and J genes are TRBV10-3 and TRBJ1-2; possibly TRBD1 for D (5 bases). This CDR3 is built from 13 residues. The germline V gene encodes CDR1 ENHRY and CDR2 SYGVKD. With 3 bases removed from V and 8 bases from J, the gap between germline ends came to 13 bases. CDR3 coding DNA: TGTGCCATCAGTGATTGGACAAGGGAAGGCTACACCTTC. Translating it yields CAISDWTREGYTF.

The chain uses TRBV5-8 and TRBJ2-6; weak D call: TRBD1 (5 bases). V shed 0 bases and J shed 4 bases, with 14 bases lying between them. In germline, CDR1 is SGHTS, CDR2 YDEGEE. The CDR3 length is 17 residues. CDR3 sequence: CASSLAVRGTGANVLTF. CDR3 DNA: TGTGCCAGCAGCTTGGCCGTTAGGGGCACCGGGGCCAACGTCCTGACTTTC.

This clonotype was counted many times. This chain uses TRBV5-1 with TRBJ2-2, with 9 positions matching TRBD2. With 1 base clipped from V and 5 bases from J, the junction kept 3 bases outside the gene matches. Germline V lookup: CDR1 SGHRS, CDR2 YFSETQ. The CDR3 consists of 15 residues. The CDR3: CASSLNLAGTGELFF. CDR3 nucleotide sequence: TGCGCCAGCAGCTTGAATCTAGCGGGGACCGGGGAGCTGTTTTTT. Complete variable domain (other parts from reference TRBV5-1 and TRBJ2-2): KAGVTQTPRYLIKTRGQQVTLSCSPISGHRSVSWYQQTPGQGLQFLFEYFSETQRNKGNFPGRFSGRQFSNSRSEMNVSTLELGDSALYLCASSLNLAGTGELFFGEGSRLTVL.

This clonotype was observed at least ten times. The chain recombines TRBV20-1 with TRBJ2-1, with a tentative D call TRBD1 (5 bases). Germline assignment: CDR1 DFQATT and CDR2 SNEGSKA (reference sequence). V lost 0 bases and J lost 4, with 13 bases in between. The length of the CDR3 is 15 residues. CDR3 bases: TGCAGTGCTAGAGAAGGGGCACAGCCGTACAATGAGCAGTTCTTC. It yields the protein CSAREGAQPYNEQFF.

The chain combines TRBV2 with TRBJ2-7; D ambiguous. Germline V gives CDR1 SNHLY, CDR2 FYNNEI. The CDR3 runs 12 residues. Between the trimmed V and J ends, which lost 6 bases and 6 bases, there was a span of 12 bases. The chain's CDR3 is CASSSAPFEQYF. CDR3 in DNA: TGTGCCAGCAGCTCCGCTCCCTTCGAGCAGTACTTC.

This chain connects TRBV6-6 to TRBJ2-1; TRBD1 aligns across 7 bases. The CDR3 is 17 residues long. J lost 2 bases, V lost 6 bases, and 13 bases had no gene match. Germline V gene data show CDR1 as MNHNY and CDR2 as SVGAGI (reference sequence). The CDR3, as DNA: TGTGCCAGCAGAGGACCCACAGGGGAGAAAGCCTACAATGAGCAGTTCTTC. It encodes CASRGPTGEKAYNEQFF.

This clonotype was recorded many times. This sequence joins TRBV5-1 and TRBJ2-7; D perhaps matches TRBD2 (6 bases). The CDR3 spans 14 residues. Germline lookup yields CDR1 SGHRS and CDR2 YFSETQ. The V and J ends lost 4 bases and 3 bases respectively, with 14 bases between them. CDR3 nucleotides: TGCGCCAGCAGCCCCCTACTAGCAGGCTACGAGCAGTACTTC. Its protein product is CASSPLLAGYEQYF.